A single sample is the source of the 14 T cell receptor beta chains below, sequenced in a study of OX40 agonist ivuxolimab in advanced cancers. Sequenced by immunoSEQ multiplex PCR; TCRdb stores in-frame clones only, minus some. The table has 75,000 to 90,000 clones, around 89% seen once; the top ten hold about a tenth. Sequences were derived from CD4+ or CD8+ T cells sorted from blood, sampled in a trial of the OX40 agonist ivuxolimab. The origin of the receptors is an adult with an advanced solid tumor such as melanoma, head and neck, liver or kidney cancer.

The chain couples TRBV27 to TRBJ2-3, with TRBD1 identical over 9 bases. This CDR3 has 14 residues. After removal of 6 bases from V and 5 bases from J, the junction contained 6 bases not matched to a gene. Germline assignment: CDR1 MNHEY and CDR2 SMNVEV (reference sequence). Written as DNA, the CDR3 is TGTGCCAGCAGCGTAGACAGGGGGGGAGATACGCAGTATTTT. Translation gives CASSVDRGGDTQYF.

J is TRBJ2-1 and V is TRBV7-3; TRBD1 is a possible D gene (5 bases). The CDR3 extends over 13 amino acids. The V gene lost 4 bases and the J gene lost 4 bases, with 8 bases spanning the gap. Germline V lookup: CDR1 SGHTA, CDR2 FQGTGA. The CDR3 DNA reads TGTGCCAGCAGCTCGACAGAATACAATGAGCAGTTCTTC. Encoded protein: CASSSTEYNEQFF.

The V call is TRBV5-1, the J call TRBJ1-4; no reliable D call. CDR1 and CDR2 (germline): SGHRS, YFSETQ. V was clipped by 0 bases and J by 4 bases, with 10 bases between them. The length of the CDR3 is 15 residues. The CDR3, as DNA: TGCGCCAGCAGCTTGGTGCCCGACAATAATGAAAAACTGTTTTTT. This codes for CASSLVPDNNEKLFF. Full variable domain (remainder filled in from reference TRBV5-1 and TRBJ1-4): KAGVTQTPRYLIKTRGQQVTLSCSPISGHRSVSWYQQTPGQGLQFLFEYFSETQRNKGNFPGRFSGRQFSNSRSEMNVSTLELGDSALYLCASSLVPDNNEKLFFGSGTQLSVL.

The chain joins TRBV6-6 to TRBJ2-7; no firm D call. There are 13 residues in the CDR3. V lost 0 bases and J lost 6, with 9 bases in between. Looked up from germline, CDR1 is MNHNY and CDR2 is SVGAGI (reference sequence). This CDR3 is CASSYSAQGEQYF. DNA for the CDR3: TGTGCCAGCAGTTACTCGGCCCAAGGCGAGCAGTACTTC.

The V gene is TRBV2, the J gene TRBJ2-5; D is perhaps TRBD1 (6 bases). CDR3 length: 18 amino acids. The ends were cut back, 0 bases at V and 0 bases at J, with 17 bases in the middle. CDR1 and CDR2 (germline): SNHLY, FYNNEI. CDR3 DNA sequence: TGTGCCAGCAGTGAAGCGACGACAGGAAAGGGGTACCAAGAGACCCAGTACTTC. This sequence encodes CASSEATTGKGYQETQYF.

J is TRBJ2-1 and V is TRBV5-1; 13 bases line up with TRBD2. The ends lost 0 bases at V and 7 bases at J; junction bases unmatched: 4. The germline V gene has CDR1 SGHRS and CDR2 YFSETQ. The CDR3 totals 16 residues. The CDR3 nucleotides read TGCGCCAGCAGCTTGGCCCCGGGACTAGCGGGAAATGAGCAGTTCTTC. Its protein product is CASSLAPGLAGNEQFF.

The chain joins TRBV10-3 to TRBJ2-7, with D perhaps matching TRBD2 (5 bases). The V and J ends lost 4 bases and 5 bases respectively, with 21 bases between them. The CDR3 totals 16 residues. Germline V lookup: CDR1 ENHRY, CDR2 SYGVKD. This CDR3 reads CAISGEGLSNFHEQYF. Here the CDR3 DNA reads TGTGCCATCAGTGGGGAAGGACTCTCTAATTTTCACGAGCAGTACTTC.

The rearrangement uses TRBV6-6 and TRBJ1-1; TRBD1 is a possible D gene (5 bases). The CDR3 has 14 residues. CDR1 MNHNY and CDR2 SVGAGI come from the germline V gene (reference sequence). The V gene lost 7 bases and the J gene lost 4 bases, with 16 bases spanning the gap. The CDR3: CASNRMGGGTEAFF. CDR3 sequence (DNA): TGTGCCAGCAACCGAATGGGGGGAGGCACTGAAGCTTTCTTT.

The chain recombines TRBV13 with TRBJ2-3; D ambiguous. Germline V gene lookup returns CDR1 PRHDT and CDR2 FYEKMQ (reference sequence). The CDR3 covers 12 residues. The germline V and J ends were trimmed by 3 bases and 0 bases, with 1 base remaining between them. CDR3 in amino acids: CASSFSTDTQYF. The DNA of the CDR3 is TGTGCCAGCAGCTTTAGCACAGATACGCAGTATTTT.

The chain has TRBV19 and TRBJ2-3; D not certain. CDR1 and CDR2 from the germline V gene are LNHDA and SQIVND (reference sequence). There are 15 residues in the CDR3. Deletions cut 3 bases from V and 0 bases from J, with 10 bases between. The CDR3 loop reads CASSIKAFSTDTQYF. The CDR3 DNA sequence: TGTGCCAGTAGTATCAAGGCTTTCAGCACAGATACGCAGTATTTT.

V gene TRBV11-1 combines with J gene TRBJ2-5; D is unclear. Trimming pared 3 bases from V and 2 bases from J, leaving 7 bases between. The CDR3 runs to 13 residues. Germline CDR1 reads SGHAT; CDR2 reads FQDESV (reference sequence). The CDR3 sequence: CASSFNVQETQYF. The CDR3 bases are TGTGCCAGCAGCTTCAACGTACAAGAGACCCAGTACTTC.

The CDR3 DNA reads as TGTGCCAGCAGCGTTGGCGGGGATCTCACAGATACGCAGTATTTT. Encoded protein: CASSVGGDLTDTQYF. The chain employs TRBV9 and TRBJ2-3, with D maybe TRBD2 (6 bases). The CDR3 spans 15 residues. V lost 2 bases and J lost 2, with 12 bases in between. Per the germline V gene, CDR1 is SGDLS and CDR2 is YYNGEE.

This clone was observed a few times. The V call is TRBV7-9, the J call TRBJ1-2; possible D gene TRBD1, 6 bases. From germline, CDR1 is SEHNR and CDR2 FQNEAQ (reference sequence). V was pared by 1 base and J by 0 bases, with 21 bases between. This CDR3 is built from 19 residues. The CDR3 sequence is CASSLGFKSRDTSNYGYTF. The CDR3 DNA is TGTGCCAGCAGCTTAGGATTTAAATCTCGGGACACCTCTAACTATGGCTACACCTTC.

The rearrangement joins TRBV9 to TRBJ1-1; D unresolved. The CDR3 covers 15 residues. V was cut by 4 bases and J by 0 bases, with 13 bases left in between. Germline V gene data show CDR1 as SGDLS and CDR2 as YYNGEE. The CDR3: CASSPRPGLNTEAFF. The CDR3 coding sequence is TGTGCCAGCAGCCCCAGACCGGGATTGAACACTGAAGCTTTCTTT.